Listed below are T cell receptor beta chains from one sample, sequenced in a study of cytomegalovirus exposure and HLA in healthy donors. Only in-frame clones appear in the TCRdb table, and some are missing; sequencing was by immunoSEQ multiplex PCR. The profile shows approximately 150,000 clones, approximately 80% of them singletons. The sequencing input was PBMCs. These receptors originate from a young man in good health and CMV-seronegative. CDR3s include the opening cysteine and the closing phenylalanine or tryptophan. The order of the fields is clone size, D gene, J gene, V gene, CDR3 protein, CDR3 DNA. A D gene is named only where the DNA matches it firmly. Size tells how often a clone was seen (once, few, many) or the class of an expanded clone, and some rows leave it out.

abundance: .
d_gene: .
j_gene: TRBJ2-7
v_gene: TRBV2
CDR3aa: CASSARSYEQYF
CDR3nt: TGTGCCAGCAGTGCCCGCTCCTACGAGCAGTACTTC

abundance: .
d_gene: TRBD1
j_gene: TRBJ2-7
v_gene: TRBV2
CDR3aa: CAMTGKIGTGGYEQYF
CDR3nt: TGTGCCATGACCGGAAAAATAGGGACAGGGGGCTACGAGCAGTACTTC

abundance: .
d_gene: .
j_gene: TRBJ1-3
v_gene: TRBV14
CDR3aa: CASSSGGNTIYF
CDR3nt: TGTGCCAGCAGCAGCGGGGGAAACACCATATATTTT

abundance: .
d_gene: TRBD2
j_gene: TRBJ2-7
v_gene: TRBV29-1
CDR3aa: CSVEGTSGTLWEQYF
CDR3nt: TGCAGCGTTGAGGGGACTAGCGGGACCCTTTGGGAGCAGTACTTC

abundance: .
d_gene: TRBD2
j_gene: TRBJ2-3
v_gene: TRBV6-1
CDR3aa: CASSERLALITDTQYF
CDR3nt: TGTGCCAGCAGTGAAAGACTAGCGCTCATCACAGATACGCAGTATTTT

abundance: .
d_gene: .
j_gene: TRBJ1-2
v_gene: TRBV28
CDR3aa: CASSFREANYGYTF
CDR3nt: TGTGCCAGCAGTTTCAGGGAGGCTAACTATGGCTACACCTTC

abundance: .
d_gene: .
j_gene: TRBJ2-5
v_gene: TRBV4-2
CDR3aa: CASSQAGNQETQYF
CDR3nt: TGTGCCAGCAGCCAAGCAGGGAATCAAGAGACCCAGTACTTC

abundance: .
d_gene: .
j_gene: TRBJ2-1
v_gene: TRBV5-8
CDR3aa: CASSLVLRQLNEQFF
CDR3nt: TGTGCCAGCAGCTTGGTCCTGAGGCAGTTGAATGAGCAGTTCTTC

abundance: .
d_gene: TRBD2
j_gene: TRBJ2-1
v_gene: TRBV6-1
CDR3aa: CASSGPGLAPSYNEQFF
CDR3nt: TGTGCCAGCAGTGGCCCGGGACTAGCGCCCTCCTACAATGAGCAGTTCTTC

abundance: .
d_gene: TRBD1
j_gene: TRBJ2-5
v_gene: TRBV4-1
CDR3aa: CASSQSDRGLQETQYF
CDR3nt: TGCGCCAGCAGCCAATCGGACAGGGGGCTTCAAGAGACCCAGTACTTC

abundance: few
d_gene: TRBD2
j_gene: TRBJ2-2
v_gene: TRBV28
CDR3aa: CASSLLAGTGELFF
CDR3nt: TGTGCCAGCAGTTTACTAGCGGGGACTGGGGAGCTGTTTTTT

abundance: .
d_gene: TRBD1
j_gene: TRBJ1-3
v_gene: TRBV5-6
CDR3aa: CASSIGTGGRWNTIYF
CDR3nt: TGTGCCAGCAGCATTGGGACAGGGGGACGGTGGAACACCATATATTTT

abundance: .
d_gene: TRBD1
j_gene: TRBJ2-7
v_gene: TRBV19
CDR3aa: CASSPLRDRAHEQYF
CDR3nt: TGTGCCAGTAGTCCCCTCCGGGACAGGGCCCACGAGCAGTACTTC

abundance: .
d_gene: .
j_gene: TRBJ2-3
v_gene: TRBV11-3
CDR3aa: CASSPTRSTDTQYF
CDR3nt: TGTGCCAGCAGCCCCACTAGAAGCACAGATACGCAGTATTTT

abundance: .
d_gene: .
j_gene: TRBJ2-7
v_gene: TRBV10-3
CDR3aa: CAIRREYEQYF
CDR3nt: TGTGCCATCAGGCGAGAATACGAGCAGTACTTC

abundance: .
d_gene: .
j_gene: TRBJ2-7
v_gene: TRBV23-1
CDR3aa: CASSQSDVRPPVPWEQYF
CDR3nt: TGCGCCAGCAGTCAATCGGATGTCAGGCCCCCTGTCCCTTGGGAGCAGTACTTC

abundance: .
d_gene: TRBD2
j_gene: TRBJ2-3
v_gene: TRBV7-9
CDR3aa: CASSLAPGLAGFTDTQYF
CDR3nt: TGTGCCAGCAGCTTAGCACCGGGACTAGCGGGATTCACAGATACGCAGTATTTT

abundance: .
d_gene: .
j_gene: TRBJ2-2
v_gene: TRBV15
CDR3aa: CATSTMARGSAGELFF
CDR3nt: TGTGCCACCAGCACGATGGCCAGGGGTTCGGCCGGGGAGCTGTTTTTT

abundance: once
d_gene: TRBD2
j_gene: TRBJ2-1
v_gene: TRBV7-3
CDR3aa: CASSLTLAGGVNEQFF
CDR3nt: TGTGCCAGCAGCTTAACGCTAGCGGGAGGGGTCAATGAGCAGTTCTTC

abundance: .
d_gene: .
j_gene: TRBJ1-1
v_gene: TRBV14
CDR3aa: CASSQTEQPNTEAFF
CDR3nt: TGTGCCAGCAGCCAGACGGAGCAGCCTAACACTGAAGCTTTCTTT

abundance: .
d_gene: .
j_gene: TRBJ2-3
v_gene: TRBV7-9
CDR3aa: CASSPGQSTDTQYF
CDR3nt: TGTGCCAGCAGCCCTGGACAGAGCACAGATACGCAGTATTTT

abundance: .
d_gene: .
j_gene: TRBJ1-1
v_gene: TRBV19
CDR3aa: CASSISPGTEAFF
CDR3nt: TGTGCCAGTAGTATTTCGCCGGGGACTGAAGCTTTCTTT

abundance: .
d_gene: .
j_gene: TRBJ2-2
v_gene: TRBV7-7
CDR3aa: CASSRGQNTGELFF
CDR3nt: TGTGCTAGCAGCAGGGGACAGAACACCGGGGAGCTGTTTTTT

abundance: .
d_gene: TRBD1
j_gene: TRBJ1-5
v_gene: TRBV19
CDR3aa: CASSKPRQGDWYSNQPQHF
CDR3nt: TGTGCCAGTAGCAAGCCTCGACAGGGGGACTGGTATAGCAATCAGCCCCAGCATTTT

abundance: .
d_gene: TRBD2
j_gene: TRBJ2-3
v_gene: TRBV6-5
CDR3aa: CASSYGVAGNTDTQYF
CDR3nt: TGTGCCAGCAGTTACGGGGTAGCGGGGAACACAGATACGCAGTATTTT

abundance: .
d_gene: .
j_gene: TRBJ2-7
v_gene: TRBV5-1
CDR3aa: CASSLGYSGYEQYF
CDR3nt: TGCGCCAGCAGCTTGGGGTACAGTGGGTACGAGCAGTACTTC

abundance: .
d_gene: TRBD1
j_gene: TRBJ2-7
v_gene: TRBV30
CDR3aa: CAWGIPGQGGRQYF
CDR3nt: TGTGCCTGGGGTATTCCGGGACAGGGGGGAAGGCAGTACTTC

abundance: .
d_gene: TRBD1
j_gene: TRBJ2-1
v_gene: TRBV6-5
CDR3aa: CASSRGTGNYNEQFF
CDR3nt: TGTGCCAGCAGTCGCGGGACAGGGAACTACAATGAGCAGTTCTTC

abundance: .
d_gene: TRBD2
j_gene: TRBJ2-3
v_gene: TRBV6-6
CDR3aa: CASRKLAGLTDTQYF
CDR3nt: TGTGCCAGCAGGAAACTAGCGGGGCTCACAGATACGCAGTATTTT

abundance: .
d_gene: .
j_gene: TRBJ2-7
v_gene: TRBV7-9
CDR3aa: CASSPVGGPYEQYF
CDR3nt: TGTGCCAGCAGCCCCGTCGGGGGACCCTACGAGCAGTACTTC

abundance: .
d_gene: .
j_gene: TRBJ1-1
v_gene: TRBV10-2
CDR3aa: CASIQGPEAFF
CDR3nt: TGCGCCAGCATCCAGGGCCCTGAAGCTTTCTTT

abundance: .
d_gene: .
j_gene: TRBJ1-6
v_gene: TRBV7-2
CDR3aa: CASSPTWLADSPLHF
CDR3nt: TGTGCCAGCAGCCCCACTTGGTTGGCGGATTCACCCCTCCACTTT

abundance: .
d_gene: TRBD1
j_gene: TRBJ2-1
v_gene: TRBV7-9
CDR3aa: CASSLGAGGMNEQFF
CDR3nt: TGTGCCAGCAGCCTTGGGGCAGGGGGCATGAATGAGCAGTTCTTC

abundance: .
d_gene: .
j_gene: TRBJ2-6
v_gene: TRBV30
CDR3aa: CAWNRASGANVLTF
CDR3nt: TGTGCCTGGAACAGGGCCTCTGGGGCCAACGTCCTGACTTTC

abundance: .
d_gene: .
j_gene: TRBJ1-2
v_gene: TRBV27
CDR3aa: CASREANYGYTF
CDR3nt: TGTGCCAGCAGGGAGGCTAACTATGGCTACACCTTC

abundance: .
d_gene: TRBD2
j_gene: TRBJ2-1
v_gene: TRBV7-9
CDR3aa: CASSLDIRRLANYNEQFF
CDR3nt: TGTGCCAGCAGCTTAGACATCAGGCGACTAGCGAACTACAATGAGCAGTTCTTC

abundance: .
d_gene: TRBD1
j_gene: TRBJ1-5
v_gene: TRBV28
CDR3aa: CASKGQGAVQPQHF
CDR3nt: TGTGCCAGCAAGGGACAGGGGGCGGTTCAGCCCCAGCATTTT

abundance: few
d_gene: .
j_gene: TRBJ1-3
v_gene: TRBV6-1
CDR3aa: CASRDRGSGNTIYF
CDR3nt: TGTGCCAGCAGAGACAGAGGCTCTGGAAACACCATATATTTT

abundance: .
d_gene: .
j_gene: TRBJ2-3
v_gene: TRBV29-1
CDR3aa: CSVGGRGSDTQYF
CDR3nt: TGCAGCGTTGGGGGCAGGGGTTCTGATACGCAGTATTTT

abundance: .
d_gene: .
j_gene: TRBJ2-3
v_gene: TRBV28
CDR3aa: CASSRPHKDTQYF
CDR3nt: TGTGCCAGCAGTCGCCCCCACAAAGATACGCAGTATTTT

abundance: .
d_gene: .
j_gene: TRBJ2-7
v_gene: TRBV7-2
CDR3aa: CASSLAGRVLWQYF
CDR3nt: TGTGCCAGCAGCTTAGCGGGCAGGGTGCTTTGGCAGTACTTC

abundance: .
d_gene: .
j_gene: TRBJ1-3
v_gene: TRBV18
CDR3aa: CASSPFDSGNTIYF
CDR3nt: TGTGCCAGCTCACCGTTTGACAGCGGAAACACCATATATTTT

abundance: .
d_gene: .
j_gene: TRBJ1-2
v_gene: TRBV29-1
CDR3aa: CSVEDWAGYGYTF
CDR3nt: TGCAGCGTTGAAGATTGGGCCGGCTATGGCTACACCTTC

abundance: .
d_gene: TRBD1
j_gene: TRBJ2-5
v_gene: TRBV5-6
CDR3aa: CASSFTDRGVETQYF
CDR3nt: TGTGCCAGCAGCTTTACGGACAGGGGCGTCGAGACCCAGTACTTC

abundance: .
d_gene: TRBD2
j_gene: TRBJ2-1
v_gene: TRBV19
CDR3aa: CASSLKLAGIYNEQFF
CDR3nt: TGTGCCAGTAGTCTCAAACTAGCGGGAATCTACAATGAGCAGTTCTTC

abundance: .
d_gene: TRBD1
j_gene: TRBJ2-1
v_gene: TRBV4-3
CDR3aa: CASSQERGTGIFNEQFF
CDR3nt: TGCGCCAGCAGCCAAGAGAGGGGGACAGGGATTTTCAATGAGCAGTTCTTC